These 5 T cell receptor beta chains were all obtained from the same sample, sequenced in a study of OX40 agonist ivuxolimab in advanced cancers. Profiling relied on immunoSEQ multiplex PCR, and the TCRdb table lists in-frame clones only, not all of them. The repertoire holds roughly 90,000 clones, with around nine tenths as singletons. The sequences come from CD4+ or CD8+ T cells sorted from blood, collected in a trial of the OX40 agonist ivuxolimab. The receptors come from an adult with an advanced solid tumor such as melanoma, head and neck, liver or kidney cancer.

This chain links TRBV29-1 with TRBJ1-1; D is unclear. From germline, CDR1 is SQVTM and CDR2 ANQGSEA. The CDR3 covers 11 residues. V was pared by 4 bases and J by 3 bases, with 6 bases between. Written as DNA, the CDR3 is TGCAGCGTTGGAGGAGACACTGAAGCTTTCTTT. It codes for CSVGGDTEAFF.

As to this clone: Germline and junction disagree at one end, which may indicate a read error. This rearrangement joins TRBV18 to TRBJ2-2; possible D gene TRBD1, 6 bases. The CDR3 has 15 residues. Looked up from germline, CDR1 is KGHSH and CDR2 is LQKENI. CDR3 bases: TGTGCCAGCTCACCACGGGGGCCCAACACTGGGGAGCTGTTTTTT. Its translation is CASSPRGPNTGELFF.

The chain is built from TRBV10-3 and TRBJ1-1, with D hard to call. Trimming removed 0 bases at V and 7 bases at J, with 9 bases between. The CDR3 spans 13 residues. Germline CDR1 and CDR2: ENHRY and SYGVKD. In nucleotides, the CDR3 is TGTGCCATCAGTGAGTCGAACGGAGGTGAAGCTTTCTTT. Protein product: CAISESNGGEAFF.

The J gene is TRBJ2-3, the V gene TRBV7-2; 7 bases align to TRBD1. The CDR3 consists of 13 residues. Trimming cost V 6 bases and J 9 bases; bases outside gene matches: 9. Per the germline V gene, CDR1 is SGHTA and CDR2 is FQGNSA. The CDR3 DNA follows: TGTGCCAGCAGTTTGAACAGGGGCGACACGCAGTATTTT. Encoded protein: CASSLNRGDTQYF. The variable domain in full, with the rest retrieved from reference TRBV7-2 and TRBJ2-3, is GAGVSQSPSNKVTEKGKDVELRCDPISGHTALYWYRQSLGQGLEFLIYFQGNSAPDKSGLPSDRFSAERTGGSVSTLTIQRTQQEDSAVYLCASSLNRGDTQYFGPGTRLTVL.

This rearrangement joins TRBV7-8 to TRBJ1-6; D remains unclear. Germline V CDR1 and CDR2: SGHVS, FQNEAQ. This CDR3 has 12 amino acids. Trimming left V 4 bases short and J 6 bases short, with 4 bases between. The CDR3 DNA is TGTGCCAGCAGCTGGGGTAATTCACCCCTCCACTTT. Its protein product is CASSWGNSPLHF.